The 3 T cell receptor beta chains reported below all come from one sample, sequenced in a study of shared clonotypes between healthy human individuals (TCRdb year 2020). Receptors were amplified or captured by the immunoSEQ multiplex PCR assay. Sourced from immuneACCESS, this table was stored by TCRdb with only in-frame sequences that have V and J called. A share of the clones is absent; for the studies checked, an unresolved V gene accounts for under half, and the remainder has no known explanation. The sample yields over a million clones; 70% to 80% were counted once. The ten most abundant clones make up about 0.52% of the sample. The sample comprised memory CD4+ T cells from PBMCs. The intended sense of this specimen's cell subset or site label: CD45RA-negative fraction. All receptors come from a young man in good health. Some clones in this sample may be carry-over from other donors' samples.

This clone has more than one count but fewer than ten. The V call is TRBV30, the J call TRBJ1-4; TRBD1 might be the D (5 bases). There are 21 residues in the CDR3. V shed 2 bases and J shed 0 bases, with 28 bases lying between them. The germline gives CDR1 GTSNPN, CDR2 SVGIG (reference sequence). For the CDR3, the DNA is TGTGCCTGGAGTCCCCTCCACCGACAGAGGGCTGGAACGGCAACTAATGAAAAACTGTTTTTT. As protein: CAWSPLHRQRAGTATNEKLFF.

The CDR3 here is CATRRDRGSTDTQYF. Here the CDR3 DNA reads TGTGCCACGCGCCGGGACAGGGGTAGCACAGATACGCAGTATTTT. V and J are TRBV2 and TRBJ2-3; the match to TRBD1 covers 10 bases. Looked up from germline, CDR1 is SNHLY and CDR2 is FYNNEI. V lost 10 bases and J lost 0; bases outside the gene matches: 7. CDR3 length equals 15 residues.

The chain links TRBV4-1 to TRBJ2-2, with 9 bases that match TRBD2. CDR1 is MGHRA, CDR2 YSYEKL, per germline. This CDR3 comprises 17 residues. J was trimmed by 2 bases and V by 1 base; bases with no gene match: 5. The CDR3 nucleotides are TGCGCCAGCAGCCAAGGACTAGCGGAAATTAACACCGGGGAGCTGTTTTTT. It is translated as CASSQGLAEINTGELFF.